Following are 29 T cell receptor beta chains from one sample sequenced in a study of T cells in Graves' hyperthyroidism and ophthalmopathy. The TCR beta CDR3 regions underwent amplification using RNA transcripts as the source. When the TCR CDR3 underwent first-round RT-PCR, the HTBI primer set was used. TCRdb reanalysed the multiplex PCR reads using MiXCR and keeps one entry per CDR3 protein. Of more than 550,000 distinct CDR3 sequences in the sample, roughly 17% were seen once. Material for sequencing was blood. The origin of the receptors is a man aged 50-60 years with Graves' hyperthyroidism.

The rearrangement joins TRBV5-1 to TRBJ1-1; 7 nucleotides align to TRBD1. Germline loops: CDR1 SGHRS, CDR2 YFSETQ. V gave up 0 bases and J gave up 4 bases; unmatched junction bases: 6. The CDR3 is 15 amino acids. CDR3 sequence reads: CASSLVTGDFTEAFF. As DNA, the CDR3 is TGCGCCAGCAGCTTGGTAACAGGGGATTTCACTGAAGCTTTCTTT.

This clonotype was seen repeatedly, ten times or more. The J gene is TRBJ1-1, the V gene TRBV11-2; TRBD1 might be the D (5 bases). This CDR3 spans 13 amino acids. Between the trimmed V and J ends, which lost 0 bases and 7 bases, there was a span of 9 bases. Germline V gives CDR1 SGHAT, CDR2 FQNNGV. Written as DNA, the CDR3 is TGTGCCAGCAGCTTAGACAGGGAACGTGAAGCTTTCTTT. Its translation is CASSLDREREAFF.

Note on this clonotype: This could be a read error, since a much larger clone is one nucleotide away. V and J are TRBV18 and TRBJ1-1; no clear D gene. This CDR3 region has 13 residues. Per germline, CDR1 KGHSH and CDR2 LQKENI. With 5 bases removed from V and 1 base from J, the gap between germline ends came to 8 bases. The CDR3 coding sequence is TGTGCCAGCTCAACTCCGCAGAACACTGAAGCTTTCTTT. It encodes CASSTPQNTEAFF.

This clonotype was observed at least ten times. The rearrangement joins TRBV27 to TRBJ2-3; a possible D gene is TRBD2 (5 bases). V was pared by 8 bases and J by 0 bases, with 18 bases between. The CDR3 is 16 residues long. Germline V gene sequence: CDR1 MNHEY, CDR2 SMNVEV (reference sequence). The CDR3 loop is CASGNSLGGSTDTQYF. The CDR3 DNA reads TGTGCCAGCGGTAACAGTCTAGGAGGTAGCACAGATACGCAGTATTTT.

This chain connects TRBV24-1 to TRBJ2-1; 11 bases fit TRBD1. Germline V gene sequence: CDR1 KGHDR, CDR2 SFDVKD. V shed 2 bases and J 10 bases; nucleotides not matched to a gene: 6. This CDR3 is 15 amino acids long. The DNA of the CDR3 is TGTGCCACCAGTGATTCGAGGACAGGGGGCGGGGAGCAGTTCTTC. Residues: CATSDSRTGGGEQFF.

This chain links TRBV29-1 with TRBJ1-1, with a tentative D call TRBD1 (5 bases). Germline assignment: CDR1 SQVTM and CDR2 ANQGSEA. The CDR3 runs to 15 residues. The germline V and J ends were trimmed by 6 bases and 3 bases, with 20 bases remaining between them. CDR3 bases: TGCAGCGTGTACGGGACCTTTGATGGAGACACTGAAGCTTTCTTT. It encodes CSVYGTFDGDTEAFF.

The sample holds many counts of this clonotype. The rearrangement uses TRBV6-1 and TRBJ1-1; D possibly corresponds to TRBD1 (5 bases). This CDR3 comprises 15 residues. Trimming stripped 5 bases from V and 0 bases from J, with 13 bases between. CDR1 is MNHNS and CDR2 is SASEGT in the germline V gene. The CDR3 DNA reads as TGTGCCAGCAGTTCCCCGACAGACTTGAACACTGAAGCTTTCTTT. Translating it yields CASSSPTDLNTEAFF.

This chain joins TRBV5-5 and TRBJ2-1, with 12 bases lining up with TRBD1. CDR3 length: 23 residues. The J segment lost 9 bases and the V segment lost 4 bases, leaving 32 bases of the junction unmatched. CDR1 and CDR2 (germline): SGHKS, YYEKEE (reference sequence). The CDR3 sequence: CASSPRQGKAVTLWGQGAVEQFF. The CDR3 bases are TGTGCCAGCAGCCCCAGACAGGGTAAAGCTGTAACATTGTGGGGACAGGGGGCGGTTGAGCAGTTCTTC.

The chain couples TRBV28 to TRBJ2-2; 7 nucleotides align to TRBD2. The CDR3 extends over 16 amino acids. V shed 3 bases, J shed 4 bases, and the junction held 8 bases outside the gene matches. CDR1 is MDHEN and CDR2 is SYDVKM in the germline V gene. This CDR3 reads CASSFLSGISTGELFF. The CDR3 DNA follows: TGTGCCAGCAGTTTTTTGAGCGGGATAAGCACCGGGGAGCTGTTTTTT.

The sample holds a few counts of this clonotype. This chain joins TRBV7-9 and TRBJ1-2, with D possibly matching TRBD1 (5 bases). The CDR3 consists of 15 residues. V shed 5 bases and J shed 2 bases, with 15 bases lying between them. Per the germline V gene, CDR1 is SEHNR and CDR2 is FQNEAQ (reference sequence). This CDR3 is CASSPVQEGNYGYTF. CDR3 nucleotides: TGTGCCAGCAGCCCAGTACAGGAGGGGAACTATGGCTACACCTTC.

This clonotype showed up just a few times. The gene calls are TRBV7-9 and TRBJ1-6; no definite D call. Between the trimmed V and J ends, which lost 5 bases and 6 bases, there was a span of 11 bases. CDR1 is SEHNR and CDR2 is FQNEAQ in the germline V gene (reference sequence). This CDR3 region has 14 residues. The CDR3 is CASSTRESNSPLHF. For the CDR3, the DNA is TGTGCCAGCAGCACCCGGGAATCTAATTCACCCCTCCACTTT.

The CDR3 spells CSARGGLAGYNEQFF. DNA of the CDR3: TGCAGTGCTAGAGGCGGGCTAGCGGGCTACAATGAGCAGTTCTTC. The rearrangement links TRBV20-1 to TRBJ2-1, with TRBD2 identical over 8 bases. This CDR3 region has 15 residues. CDR1 DFQATT and CDR2 SNEGSKA come from the germline V gene (reference sequence). The V gene end was trimmed by 1 base and the J gene end by 3 bases; junction bases not matched to a gene: 5.

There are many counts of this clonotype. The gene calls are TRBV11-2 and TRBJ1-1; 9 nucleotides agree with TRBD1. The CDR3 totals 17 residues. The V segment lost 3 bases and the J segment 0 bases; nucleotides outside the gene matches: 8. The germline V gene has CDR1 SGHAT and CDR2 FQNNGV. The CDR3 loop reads CASSLHGQGIMNTEAFF. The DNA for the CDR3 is TGTGCCAGCAGCTTGCACGGACAGGGGATTATGAACACTGAAGCTTTCTTT.

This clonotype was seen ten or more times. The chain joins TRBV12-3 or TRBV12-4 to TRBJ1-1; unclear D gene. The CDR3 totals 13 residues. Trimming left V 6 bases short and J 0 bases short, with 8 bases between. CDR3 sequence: CASRFGLNTEAFF. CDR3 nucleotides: TGTGCCAGCAGGTTCGGATTGAACACTGAAGCTTTCTTT.

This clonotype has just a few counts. The CDR3 region is CASSVAPSETYEQYF. As DNA, the CDR3 is TGTGCCAGCAGCGTAGCTCCCAGCGAGACTTACGAGCAGTACTTC. This chain uses TRBV9 with TRBJ2-7; D is unclear. The CDR3 contains 15 residues. V lost 0 bases and J 4 bases, leaving 14 bases between the germline ends. From germline, CDR1 is SGDLS and CDR2 YYNGEE.

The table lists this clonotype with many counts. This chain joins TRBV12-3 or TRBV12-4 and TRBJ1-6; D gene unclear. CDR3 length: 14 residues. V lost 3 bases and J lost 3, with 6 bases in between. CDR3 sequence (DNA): TGTGCCAGCAGTTTTAACAGCTATAATTCACCCCTCCACTTT. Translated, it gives CASSFNSYNSPLHF.

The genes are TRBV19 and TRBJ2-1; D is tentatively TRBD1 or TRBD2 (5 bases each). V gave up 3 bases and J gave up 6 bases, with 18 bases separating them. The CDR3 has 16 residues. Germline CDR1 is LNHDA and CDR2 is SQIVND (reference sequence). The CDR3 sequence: CASSIGTASLGNEQFF. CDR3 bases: TGTGCCAGTAGTATCGGGACGGCCAGTCTTGGCAATGAGCAGTTCTTC.

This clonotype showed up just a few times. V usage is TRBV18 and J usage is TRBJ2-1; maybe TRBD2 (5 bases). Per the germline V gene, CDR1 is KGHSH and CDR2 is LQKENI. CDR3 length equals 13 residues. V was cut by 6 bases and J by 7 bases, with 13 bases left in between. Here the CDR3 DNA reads TGTGCCAGCTCTTCGGGGTCTTTAAATGAGCAGTTCTTC. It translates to CASSSGSLNEQFF.

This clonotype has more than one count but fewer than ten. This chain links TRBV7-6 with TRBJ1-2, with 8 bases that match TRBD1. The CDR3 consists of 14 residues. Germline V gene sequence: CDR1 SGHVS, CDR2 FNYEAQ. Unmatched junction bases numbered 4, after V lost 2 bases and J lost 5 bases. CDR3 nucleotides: TGTGCCAGCAGCTTACAGGGGGCGGAATATGGCTACACCTTC. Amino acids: CASSLQGAEYGYTF. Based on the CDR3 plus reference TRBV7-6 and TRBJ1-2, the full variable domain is GAGVSQSPRYKVTKRGQDVALRCDPISGHVSLYWYRQALGQGPEFLTYFNYEAQQDKSGLPNDRFSAERPEGSISTLTIQRTEQRDSAMYRCASSLQGAEYGYTFGSGTRLTVV.

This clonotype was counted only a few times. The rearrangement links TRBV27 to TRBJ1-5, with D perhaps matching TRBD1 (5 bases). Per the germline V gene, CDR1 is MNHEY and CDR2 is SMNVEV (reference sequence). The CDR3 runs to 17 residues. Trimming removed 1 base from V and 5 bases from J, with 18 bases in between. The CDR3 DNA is TGTGCCAGCAGTTTATATTACTTGGGTACAGGATATCAGCCCCAGCATTTT. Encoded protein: CASSLYYLGTGYQPQHF.

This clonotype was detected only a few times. The CDR3 here is CASSYGLAGVNEQYF. Written as DNA, the CDR3 is TGTGCCAGCAGCTACGGACTAGCGGGAGTTAACGAGCAGTACTTC. The chain carries TRBV13 and TRBJ2-7; TRBD2 matches at 13 bases. The germline V gene encodes CDR1 PRHDT and CDR2 FYEKMQ (reference sequence). The ends lost 4 bases at V and 5 bases at J; junction bases unmatched: 5. This CDR3 has 15 amino acids.

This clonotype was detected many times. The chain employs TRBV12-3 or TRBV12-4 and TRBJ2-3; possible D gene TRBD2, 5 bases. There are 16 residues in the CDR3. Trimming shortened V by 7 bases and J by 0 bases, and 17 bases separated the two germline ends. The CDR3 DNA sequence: TGTGCCAGCACTCCTCTGAGGGCCAGGAGCACAGATACGCAGTATTTT. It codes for CASTPLRARSTDTQYF.

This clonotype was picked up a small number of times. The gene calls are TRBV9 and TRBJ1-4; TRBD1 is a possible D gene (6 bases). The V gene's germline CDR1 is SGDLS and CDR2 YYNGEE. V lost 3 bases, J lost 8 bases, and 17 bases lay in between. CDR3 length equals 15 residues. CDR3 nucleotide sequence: TGTGCCAGCAGCGACACCGGCCAGAGGGGGGAAAAACTGTTTTTT. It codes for CASSDTGQRGEKLFF.

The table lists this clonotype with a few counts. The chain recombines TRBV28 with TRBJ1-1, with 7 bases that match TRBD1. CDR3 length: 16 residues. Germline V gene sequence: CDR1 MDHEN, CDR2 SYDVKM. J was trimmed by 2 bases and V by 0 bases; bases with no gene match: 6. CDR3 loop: CASSLWTGIQNTEAFF. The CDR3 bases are TGTGCCAGCAGTTTATGGACAGGGATCCAAAACACTGAAGCTTTCTTT.

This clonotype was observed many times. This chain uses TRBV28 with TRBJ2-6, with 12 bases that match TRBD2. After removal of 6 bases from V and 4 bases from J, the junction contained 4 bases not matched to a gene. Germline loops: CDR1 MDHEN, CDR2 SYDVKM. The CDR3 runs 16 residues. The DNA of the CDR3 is TGTGCCAGCAGCCCACTAGCGGGAGGAGGGGCCAACGTCCTGACTTTC. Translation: CASSPLAGGGANVLTF.

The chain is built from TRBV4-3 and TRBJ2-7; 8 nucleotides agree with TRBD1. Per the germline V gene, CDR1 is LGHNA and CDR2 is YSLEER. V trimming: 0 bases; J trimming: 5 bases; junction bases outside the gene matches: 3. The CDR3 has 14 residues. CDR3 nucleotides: TGCGCCAGCAGCCAAGACAGGGGGCTGGACGAGCAGTACTTC. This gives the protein CASSQDRGLDEQYF.

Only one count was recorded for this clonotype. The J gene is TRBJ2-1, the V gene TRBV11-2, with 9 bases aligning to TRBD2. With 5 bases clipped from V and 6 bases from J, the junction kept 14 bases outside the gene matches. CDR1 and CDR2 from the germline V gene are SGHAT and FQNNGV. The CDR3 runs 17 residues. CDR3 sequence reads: CASSPRGGLAGTNEQFF. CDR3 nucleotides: TGTGCCAGCAGCCCCCGTGGGGGGCTAGCGGGGACCAATGAGCAGTTCTTC.

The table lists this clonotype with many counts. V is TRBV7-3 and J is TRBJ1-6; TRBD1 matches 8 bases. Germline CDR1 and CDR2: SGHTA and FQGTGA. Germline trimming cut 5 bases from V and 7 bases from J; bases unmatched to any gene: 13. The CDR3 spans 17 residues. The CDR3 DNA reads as TGTGCCAGCAGCCCCAACCCCCAGGGGGCAATGAATTCACCCCTCCACTTT. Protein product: CASSPNPQGAMNSPLHF. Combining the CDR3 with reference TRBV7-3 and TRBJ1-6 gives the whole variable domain GAGVSQTPSNKVTEKGKYVELRCDPISGHTALYWYRQSLGQGPEFLIYFQGTGAADDSGLPNDRFFAVRPEGSVSTLKIQRTERGDSAVYLCASSPNPQGAMNSPLHFGNGTRLTVT.

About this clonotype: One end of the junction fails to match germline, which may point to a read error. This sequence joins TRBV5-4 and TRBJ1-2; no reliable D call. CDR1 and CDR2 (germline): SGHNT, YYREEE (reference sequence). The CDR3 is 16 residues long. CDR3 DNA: TGTGCCAGCAGCTTATCCTGGGCCGGGCCGAACTATGGCCACACCTTC. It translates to CASSLSWAGPNYGHTF. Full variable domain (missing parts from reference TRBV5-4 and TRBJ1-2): ETGVTQSPTHLIKTRGQQVTLRCSSQSGHNTVSWYQQALGQGPQFIFQYYREEENGRGNFPPRFSGLQFPNYSSELNVNALELDDSALYLCASSLSWAGPNYGHTFGSGTRLTVV.